What follows are 10 T cell receptor beta chains derived from one specimen sequenced in a study of spatial heterogeneity in lung cancer. As to time point: blood at routine non-recurrence follow-up after resection. TCRdb re-derived calls from the 5' RACE reads in MiXCR, one entry per CDR3 protein. The sample has around 98,000 distinct CDR3 sequences; 19% are singletons. Source: PBMCs, taken at follow-up. Receptor source: a male donor with early-stage non-small cell lung cancer.

This clonotype has a count of ten or more. CDR3 sequence: CATSGTDSYNEQFF. The CDR3 DNA is TGCGCCACCTCCGGGACAGATTCCTACAATGAGCAGTTCTTC. This rearrangement joins TRBV10-1 to TRBJ2-1; 7 bases are a match to TRBD1. J lost 1 base, V lost 10 bases, and 7 bases had no gene match. The CDR3 covers 14 residues. Germline V gives CDR1 WNHNN, CDR2 SYGVQD (reference sequence).

In this sample, this clonotype turned up a few times. V usage is TRBV6-6 and J usage is TRBJ2-1; TRBD2 matches at 10 bases. The germline CDR1 and CDR2 sequences are MNHNY and SVGAGI (reference sequence). The CDR3 has 15 amino acids. V lost 6 bases and J lost 7; bases outside the gene matches: 9. The CDR3 DNA is TGTGCCAGCAGGATTAGCGGGAGGTCGGGAAATGAGCAGTTCTTC. Residues: CASRISGRSGNEQFF.

This clonotype was counted a few times. J is TRBJ2-2 and V is TRBV4-3, with D perhaps TRBD1 (6 bases). Germline V gene data show CDR1 as LGHNA and CDR2 as YSLEER. The V and J ends lost 4 bases and 4 bases respectively, with 13 bases between them. There are 15 residues in the CDR3. The CDR3 loop reads CASSRRIGGTGELFF. Here the CDR3 DNA reads TGCGCCAGCAGCCGAAGGATAGGGGGCACCGGGGAGCTGTTTTTT.

This clonotype was seen a handful of times. The chain uses TRBV6-6 and TRBJ1-5, with 8 bases aligning to TRBD1. Germline values: CDR1 MNHNY, CDR2 SVGAGI (reference sequence). CDR3 length: 14 amino acids. The J segment lost 2 bases and the V segment lost 5 bases, leaving 2 bases of the junction unmatched. The CDR3 protein is CASSMTGGNQPQHF. CDR3 in DNA: TGTGCCAGCAGTATGACAGGGGGCAATCAGCCCCAGCATTTT.

The chain uses TRBV2 and TRBJ1-1; D remains unclear. This CDR3 is built from 14 residues. Per germline, CDR1 SNHLY and CDR2 FYNNEI. V lost 6 bases and J lost 1, with 12 bases in between. CDR3 amino acids: CASRAWTENTEAFF. Here the CDR3 DNA reads TGTGCCAGCAGGGCCTGGACGGAGAACACTGAAGCTTTCTTT.

This clonotype has at least ten counts. The V and J genes are TRBV10-3 and TRBJ2-3; TRBD1 matches at 7 bases. The V gene end was trimmed by 2 bases and the J gene end by 1 base; junction bases not matched to a gene: 3. This CDR3 is built from 15 residues. From germline, CDR1 is ENHRY and CDR2 SYGVKD. The CDR3 DNA reads TGTGCCATCAGTGAGACGGGACAGCGCACAGATACGCAGTATTTT. Translating it yields CAISETGQRTDTQYF.

This clonotype was detected only a few times. The J gene is TRBJ1-2, the V gene TRBV9; 9 nucleotides match TRBD1. The V segment lost 5 bases and the J segment 8 bases; nucleotides outside the gene matches: 7. Germline lookup yields CDR1 SGDLS and CDR2 YYNGEE. The CDR3 contains 13 residues. CDR3 residues: CASSPGTGFGYTF. The CDR3 DNA reads TGTGCCAGCAGTCCCGGGACAGGGTTCGGCTACACCTTC.

This rearrangement joins TRBV6-2 or TRBV6-3 to TRBJ1-2; unclear D gene. This CDR3 is built from 13 residues. CDR1 is MNHEY, CDR2 SVGEGT, per germline. Trimming removed 2 bases from V and 3 bases from J, with 7 bases in between. The CDR3 protein is CASSYEEYYGYTF. The CDR3 DNA reads as TGTGCCAGCAGTTACGAGGAATACTATGGCTACACCTTC.

The chain joins TRBV5-1 to TRBJ1-2; D not certain. Per the germline V gene, CDR1 is SGHRS and CDR2 is YFSETQ. Trimming stripped 0 bases from V and 8 bases from J, with 17 bases between. This CDR3 has 15 amino acids. The CDR3 region is CASSLESASLSGYTF. CDR3 bases: TGCGCCAGCAGCTTGGAATCGGCATCACTATCGGGCTACACCTTC.

This chain connects TRBV20-1 to TRBJ2-1; a possible D gene is TRBD2 (6 bases). Germline CDR1 DFQATT, CDR2 SNEGSKA (reference sequence). V was clipped by 6 bases and J by 12 bases, with 21 bases between them. This CDR3 region has 13 residues. DNA for the CDR3: TGCAGTGCGCCTAAGCCGGGAGCCCAGGGGCAGTTCTTC. Encoded protein: CSAPKPGAQGQFF.